One TCR beta chain is described in this entry. Its target antigen remains unknown. Base qualities are not provided; no much larger clone lies one nucleotide away. The sample originates from a study of blood T cell repertoires in COVID-19 (dated by TCRdb to about 2020). Broadly, across the study: Samples covering the acute and convalescent phases of COVID-19 were provided by collaborators in the United States, Italy and Spain. Where available, HLA class I and class II types were taken from metadata supplied by the sample provider and were not determined by assay-based typing. The material from the prospective study consisted of cDNA or gDNA derived from T cells, B-cell-depleted T cells, or PBMCs. A de-identified subject ID, COVID-19 status, age in years and sex were almost always included in the sample metadata. The repertoires were released in a freely available public database intended as a resource for research on the immune response to SARS-CoV-2. Subjects who had been exposed to COVID-19, were actively infected with it, or had recovered from it provided the deeply sampled blood TCRbeta repertoires that made up the dataset. Samples came from the ongoing ImmuneRACE study (first 160 participants) plus 1,254 subjects from 6 global collaborators.

Collaborating institutions collected whole blood in K2EDTA tubes following their own protocols. For TCRbeta analysis, collaborators shipped samples as frozen whole blood, isolated PBMCs, or DNA extracted from either of those sample types. TCRbeta CDR3 regions were amplified from genomic DNA by means of the immunoSEQ Assay, a bias-controlled multiplex PCR. As for how the authors treated the data: Within the assay, amplification of reference gene primers was used to estimate how many nucleated cells each sample contained. To quantify the absolute abundance of each unique TCRbeta CDR3 rearrangement, sequence reads were collapsed and filtered. Productive Simpson clonality was computed per sample as the square root of Simpson's diversity index over productive rearrangements. The clones in this table, taken by TCRdb from immuneACCESS, are in-frame only. Not every clone is retained; where verified, under half of the shortfall comes from an unresolved V gene, and the cause of the rest is unknown. The V and J calls and clone size were taken over from that table, and D and trimming were inferred from the DNA. Here the sample has more than 200,000 clones; roughly nine tenths occur a single time. The top ten constitute 2% to 2.5% of the sample.

Findings and caveats that apply to the study as a whole: Clinical and demographic metadata were provided uncurated, with the amount varying by source and participant.

Reading the germline V gene gives CDR1 KGHSH and CDR2 LQKENI. The CDR3 covers 16 residues, taking in both the cysteine and the phenylalanine. The kept DNA is CDR3 alone, 48 bases in frame from the first base. V and J are trimmed by 3 bases and 5 bases, and the gene matches miss 5 bases of the junction. The sequenced sample was peripheral blood. The receptor comes from a woman aged 50 to 65 with acute or convalescent COVID-19. The chain joins TRBV18 to TRBJ2-3; 13 bases in the junction line up with TRBD2. The CDR3 corresponds to CASSPRLAGGGDTQYF. DNA sequence: TGTGCCAGCTCACCCCGACTAGCGGGAGGTGGAGATACGCAGTATTTT.